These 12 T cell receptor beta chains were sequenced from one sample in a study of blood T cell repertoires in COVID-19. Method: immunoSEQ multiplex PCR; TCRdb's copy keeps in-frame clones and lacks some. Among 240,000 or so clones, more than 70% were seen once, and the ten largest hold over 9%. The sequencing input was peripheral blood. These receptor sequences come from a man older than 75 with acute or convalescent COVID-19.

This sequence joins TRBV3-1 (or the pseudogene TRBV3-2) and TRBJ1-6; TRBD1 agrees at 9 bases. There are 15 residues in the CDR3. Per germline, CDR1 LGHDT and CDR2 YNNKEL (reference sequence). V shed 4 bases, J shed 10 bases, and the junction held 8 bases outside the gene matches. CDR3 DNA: TGTGCCAGCAGCCTCCTGGACAGGGGATCGTCACCCCTCCACTTT. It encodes CASSLLDRGSSPLHF.

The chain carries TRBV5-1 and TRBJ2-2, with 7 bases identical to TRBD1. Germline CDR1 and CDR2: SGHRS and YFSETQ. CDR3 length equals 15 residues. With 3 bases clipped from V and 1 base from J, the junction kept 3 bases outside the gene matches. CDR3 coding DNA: TGCGCCAGCAGCTGGGGACAGCAGAACACCGGGGAGCTGTTTTTT. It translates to CASSWGQQNTGELFF.

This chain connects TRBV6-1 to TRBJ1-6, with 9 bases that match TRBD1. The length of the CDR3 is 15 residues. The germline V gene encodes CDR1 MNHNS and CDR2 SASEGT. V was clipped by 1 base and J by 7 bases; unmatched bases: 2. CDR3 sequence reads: CASSEGGQGNSPLHF. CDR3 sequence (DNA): TGTGCCAGCAGTGAAGGGGGACAGGGCAATTCACCCCTCCACTTT.

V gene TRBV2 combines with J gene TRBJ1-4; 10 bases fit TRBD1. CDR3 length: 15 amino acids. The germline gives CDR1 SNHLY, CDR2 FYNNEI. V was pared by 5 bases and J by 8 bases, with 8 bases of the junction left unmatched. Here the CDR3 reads CASSLLTGGTEKLFF. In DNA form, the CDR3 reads TGTGCCAGCAGTCTGCTGACAGGGGGCACGGAAAAACTGTTTTTT.

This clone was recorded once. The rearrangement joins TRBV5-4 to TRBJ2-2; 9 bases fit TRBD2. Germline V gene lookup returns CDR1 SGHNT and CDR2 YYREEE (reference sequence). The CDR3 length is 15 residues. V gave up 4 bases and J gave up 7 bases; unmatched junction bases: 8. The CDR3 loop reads CASSVSGSLGGELFF. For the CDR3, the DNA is TGTGCCAGCAGCGTTAGCGGGAGCTTGGGCGGGGAGCTGTTTTTT.

This CDR3 reads CASGFWTLVYEKLFF. The CDR3 DNA sequence: TGTGCCAGCGGATTTTGGACTCTTGTCTATGAAAAACTGTTTTTT. The chain has TRBV28 and TRBJ1-4; D gene uncertain. V was shortened by 8 bases and J by 6 bases, with 19 bases between the two germline ends. This CDR3 has 15 amino acids. The germline V gene encodes CDR1 MDHEN and CDR2 SYDVKM.

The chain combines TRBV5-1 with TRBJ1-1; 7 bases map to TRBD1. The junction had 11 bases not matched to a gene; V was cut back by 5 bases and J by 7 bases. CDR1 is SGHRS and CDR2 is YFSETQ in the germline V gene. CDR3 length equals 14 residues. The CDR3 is CASSRDSGLLEAFF. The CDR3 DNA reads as TGCGCCAGCAGTCGGGACAGCGGTCTCCTTGAAGCTTTCTTT.

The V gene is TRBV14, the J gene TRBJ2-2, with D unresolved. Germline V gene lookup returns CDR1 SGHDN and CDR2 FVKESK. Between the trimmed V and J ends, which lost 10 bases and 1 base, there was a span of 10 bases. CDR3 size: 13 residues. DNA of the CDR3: TGTGCCACCTTCCGCGGGAACACCGGGGAGCTGTTTTTT. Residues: CATFRGNTGELFF.

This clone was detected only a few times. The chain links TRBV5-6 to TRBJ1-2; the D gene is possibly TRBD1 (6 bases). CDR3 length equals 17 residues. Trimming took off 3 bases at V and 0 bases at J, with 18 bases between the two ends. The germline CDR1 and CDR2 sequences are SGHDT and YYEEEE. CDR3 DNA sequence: TGTGCCAGCAGCTCAGTTACGAGCGGGGGCGCTAACTATGGCTACACCTTC. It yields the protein CASSSVTSGGANYGYTF.

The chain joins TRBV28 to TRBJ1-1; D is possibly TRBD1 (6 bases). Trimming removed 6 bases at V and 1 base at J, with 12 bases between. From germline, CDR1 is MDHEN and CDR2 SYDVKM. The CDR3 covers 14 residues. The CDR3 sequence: CASRYLQGNTEAFF. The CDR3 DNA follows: TGTGCCAGCAGGTACCTACAGGGGAACACTGAAGCTTTCTTT.

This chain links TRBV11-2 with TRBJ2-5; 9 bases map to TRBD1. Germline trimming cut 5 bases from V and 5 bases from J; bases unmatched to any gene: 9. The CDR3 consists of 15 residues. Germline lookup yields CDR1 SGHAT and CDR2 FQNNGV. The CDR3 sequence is CASSPGTGWEETQYF. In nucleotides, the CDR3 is TGTGCCAGCAGCCCGGGGACAGGGTGGGAGGAGACCCAGTACTTC. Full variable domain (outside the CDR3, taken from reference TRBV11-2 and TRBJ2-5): EAGVAQSPRYKIIEKRQSVAFWCNPISGHATLYWYQQILGQGPKLLIQFQNNGVVDDSQLPKDRFSAERLKGVDSTLKIQPAKLEDSAVYLCASSPGTGWEETQYFGPGTRLLVL.

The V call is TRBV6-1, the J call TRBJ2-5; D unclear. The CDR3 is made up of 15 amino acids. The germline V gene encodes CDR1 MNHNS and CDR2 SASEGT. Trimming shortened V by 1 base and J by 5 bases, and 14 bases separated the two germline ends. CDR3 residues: CASSEGGSHGETQYF. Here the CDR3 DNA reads TGTGCCAGCAGTGAAGGAGGAAGCCATGGGGAGACCCAGTACTTC.